This paragraph covers one T cell receptor (beta chain) sequence. Its specificity is unknown. The memory fraction was CD4+CD45RO+CD25- cells. Study results and caveats: Tumor Tregs overlapped most with tumor, then blood, naive CD4+ cells. Tumor memory CD4+ T cell TCR gene usage clustered with blood and lymph node memory CD4+ cells and lymph node naive CD4+ cells.

Constant-region reverse primers amplified full-length variable regions, followed by semi-nested Nested Universal Primer A PCR. TCRdb ran MiXCR on the 5' RACE reads and lists one entry per CDR3 protein. The data hold about 57,000 distinct CDR3 sequences, with roughly 28% observed a single time. The sequenced material came from tumor-infiltrating memory CD4+ T cells sorted from the breast tumor. As to subset: memory CD4+ T cells, CD4+CD45RO+CD25-. The TCR comes from a female donor with breast cancer.

The CDR3 loop reads CASSDLGTQYF. The DNA of the CDR3 is TGTGCCAGCAGTGACCTTGGGACCCAGTACTTC. The V and J genes are TRBV28 and TRBJ2-5; D gene uncertain. Germline-derived CDR1 and CDR2 are MDHEN and SYDVKM. The CDR3 is 11 amino acids. V shed 5 bases and J shed 7 bases, with 8 bases lying between them.